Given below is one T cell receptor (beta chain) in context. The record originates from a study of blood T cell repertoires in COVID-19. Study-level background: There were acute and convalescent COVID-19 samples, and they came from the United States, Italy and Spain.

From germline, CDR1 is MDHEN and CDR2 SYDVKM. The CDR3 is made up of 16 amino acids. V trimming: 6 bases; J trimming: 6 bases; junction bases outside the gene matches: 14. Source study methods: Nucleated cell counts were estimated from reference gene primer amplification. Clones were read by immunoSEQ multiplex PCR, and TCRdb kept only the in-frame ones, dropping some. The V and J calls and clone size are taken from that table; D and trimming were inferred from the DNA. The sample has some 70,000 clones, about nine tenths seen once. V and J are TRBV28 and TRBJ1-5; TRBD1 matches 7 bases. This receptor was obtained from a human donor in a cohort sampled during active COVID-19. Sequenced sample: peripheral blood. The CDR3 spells CASRSTGVSGSQPQHF. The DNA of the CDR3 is TGTGCCAGCAGATCTACAGGGGTAAGCGGAAGTCAGCCCCAGCATTTT.